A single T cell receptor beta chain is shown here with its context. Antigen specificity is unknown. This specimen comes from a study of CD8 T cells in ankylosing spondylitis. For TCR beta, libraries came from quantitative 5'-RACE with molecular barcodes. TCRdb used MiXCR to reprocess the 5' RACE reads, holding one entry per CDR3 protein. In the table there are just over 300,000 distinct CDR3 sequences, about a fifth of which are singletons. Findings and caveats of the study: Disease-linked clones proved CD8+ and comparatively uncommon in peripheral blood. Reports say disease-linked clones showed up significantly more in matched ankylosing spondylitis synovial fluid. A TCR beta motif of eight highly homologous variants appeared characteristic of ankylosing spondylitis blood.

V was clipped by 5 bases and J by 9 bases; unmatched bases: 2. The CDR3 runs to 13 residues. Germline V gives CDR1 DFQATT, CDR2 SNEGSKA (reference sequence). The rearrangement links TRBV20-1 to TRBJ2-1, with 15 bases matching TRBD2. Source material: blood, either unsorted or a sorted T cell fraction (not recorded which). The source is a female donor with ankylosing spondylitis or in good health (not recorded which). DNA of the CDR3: TGCAGTGCTGGACTAGCGGGAGGGTTTGAGCAGTTCTTC. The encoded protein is CSAGLAGGFEQFF.